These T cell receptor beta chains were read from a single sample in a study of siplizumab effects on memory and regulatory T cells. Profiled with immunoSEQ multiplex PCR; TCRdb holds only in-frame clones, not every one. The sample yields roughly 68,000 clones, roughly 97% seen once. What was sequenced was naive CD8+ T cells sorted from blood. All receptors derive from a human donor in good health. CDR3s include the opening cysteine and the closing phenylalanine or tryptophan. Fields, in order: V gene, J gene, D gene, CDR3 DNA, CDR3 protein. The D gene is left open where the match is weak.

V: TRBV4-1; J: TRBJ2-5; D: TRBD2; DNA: TGCGCCAGCAGCCAGGCTAGCGGGGGAGGTGAGACCCAGTACTTC; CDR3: CASSQASGGGETQYF
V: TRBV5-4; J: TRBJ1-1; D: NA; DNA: TGTGCCAGCAGCTTGGAGGGGGGTGAAGCTTTCTTT; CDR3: CASSLEGGEAFF
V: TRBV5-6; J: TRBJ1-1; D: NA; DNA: TGTGCCAGCAGCTTGGGAACCCCTGAAGCTTTCTTT; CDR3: CASSLGTPEAFF
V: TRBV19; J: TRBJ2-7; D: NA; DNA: TGTGCCAGTAGTATCATTGGGGGCTCGGGAAGCGAGCAGTACTTC; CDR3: CASSIIGGSGSEQYF
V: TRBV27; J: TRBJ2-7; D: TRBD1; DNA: TGTGCCAGCAGTTTAAGCACAGGGGGCCTTTACGAGCAGTACTTC; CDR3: CASSLSTGGLYEQYF
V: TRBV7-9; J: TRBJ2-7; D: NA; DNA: TGTGCCAGCAGCTTAATCGGGGAAGAGCAGTACTTC; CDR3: CASSLIGEEQYF
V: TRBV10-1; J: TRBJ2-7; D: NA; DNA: TGCGCCAGCAGTCCCCGGTTAGCGAGCTCCTACGAGCAGTACTTC; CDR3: CASSPRLASSYEQYF
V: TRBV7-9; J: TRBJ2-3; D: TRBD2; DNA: TGTGCCAGCAGCCGGGGGGAAGGTACAGATACGCAGTATTTT; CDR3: CASSRGEGTDTQYF
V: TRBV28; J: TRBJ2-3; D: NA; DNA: TGTGCCAGCAGTCCTCTGGCAGGGGCAGATACGCAGTATTTT; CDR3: CASSPLAGADTQYF
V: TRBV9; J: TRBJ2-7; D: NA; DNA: TGTGCCAGCAGCGTAGGAACACCATCCTCCTACGAGCAGTACTTC; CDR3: CASSVGTPSSYEQYF